Reported below is one T cell receptor beta chain. Its matching antigen is unknown. This specimen comes from a study of beta chain features in type 1 diabetes. General observations from the study: Researchers report that Type 1 diabetes patients had moderately but significantly shorter TCRB CDR3s across all four CD4+ subsets.

With 4 bases clipped from V and 4 bases from J, the junction kept 11 bases outside the gene matches. CDR3 length: 18 amino acids. Germline V gives CDR1 LGHNA, CDR2 YNFKEQ. Sequencing targeted expressed TCRB transcripts, as all isolated RNA had been reverse transcribed. Data came from immunoSEQ multiplex PCR; TCRdb stores just in-frame clones and leaves some out. This table holds around 250,000 clones, roughly 25% found once. The chain recombines TRBV4-2 with TRBJ2-5; 14 nucleotides agree with TRBD2. The receptor was isolated from a woman in her 30s with type 1 diabetes. Sequenced sample: naive CD4+ T cells from blood. CDR3 loop: CASSRPGTSGRTLETQYF. The CDR3 DNA follows: TGTGCCAGCAGCCGCCCTGGGACTAGCGGGAGAACCCTAGAGACCCAGTACTTC.